This entry describes one T cell receptor (beta chain). The data stem from a study of technical replicates of blood from a few donors. Generated by immunoSEQ multiplex PCR, the TCRdb table keeps only in-frame clones and is missing some. The sample lists almost 85,000 clones, roughly 97% occurring once. CDR3 size: 16 residues. Between the trimmed V and J ends, which lost 1 base and 1 base, there was a span of 11 bases. The germline CDR1 and CDR2 sequences are SGHTS and YDEGEE. The sample was T cells isolated from PBMCs. V gene TRBV5-8 combines with J gene TRBJ2-2; possible D gene TRBD2, 7 bases. The sequence derives from a human donor in good health. CDR3 loop: CASSLRGGRNTGELFF. CDR3 coding DNA: TGTGCCAGCAGCTTGAGGGGGGGCAGGAACACCGGGGAGCTGTTTTTT.